The 25 T cell receptor beta chains given below trace back to one sample, sequenced in a study of blood T cell repertoires in COVID-19. This table comes from immunoSEQ multiplex PCR, and its TCRdb copy is limited to in-frame clones, with some not included. The sample comprises 150,000 to 200,000 clones, over 60% of which are singletons, and approximately 8% rests with the top ten. Source material: peripheral blood. The receptor source for this set is a man aged 55 to 69 with acute or convalescent COVID-19.

This chain uses TRBV6-6 with TRBJ1-2, with 8 bases identical to TRBD1. The length of the CDR3 is 15 residues. CDR1 is MNHNY and CDR2 is SVGAGI in the germline V gene (reference sequence). After removal of 5 bases from V and 7 bases from J, the junction contained 12 bases not matched to a gene. This CDR3 reads CASSGQGARDSGYTF. The DNA of the CDR3 is TGTGCCAGCAGTGGGCAGGGGGCGCGGGATAGTGGCTACACCTTC.

The chain combines TRBV7-6 with TRBJ2-7, with no clear D. Germline lookup yields CDR1 SGHVS and CDR2 FNYEAQ. The CDR3 has 13 amino acids. The V end was cut by 1 base, the J end by 3 bases, with 7 bases between. The CDR3 region is CASSLDYGYEQYF. Here the CDR3 DNA reads TGTGCCAGCAGCTTAGATTACGGCTACGAGCAGTACTTC.

The gene calls are TRBV9 and TRBJ1-1; D is unclear. CDR1 is SGDLS, CDR2 YYNGEE, per germline. The CDR3 consists of 15 residues. V lost 3 bases to trimming and J lost 3 bases, with 15 bases between them. DNA of the CDR3: TGTGCCAGCAGCGCGGGAGGTTGGGCCGACACTGAAGCTTTCTTT. It yields the protein CASSAGGWADTEAFF. Variable domain in full (rest from reference TRBV9 and TRBJ1-1): DSGVTQTPKHLITATGQRVTLRCSPRSGDLSVYWYQQSLDQGLQFLIQYYNGEERAKGNILERFSAQQFPDLHSELNLSSLELGDSALYFCASSAGGWADTEAFFGQGTRLTVV.

A word on this clone: The sample carries other DNA sequences with the same CDR3. The chain joins TRBV27 to TRBJ2-1; D possibly corresponds to TRBD1 (6 bases). Trimming left V 6 bases short and J 2 bases short, with 11 bases between. Germline values: CDR1 MNHEY, CDR2 SMNVEV (reference sequence). The CDR3 covers 14 residues. The CDR3 DNA is TGTGCCAGCAGCCCAGGGACACCCTACAATGAGCAGTTCTTC. This gives the protein CASSPGTPYNEQFF.

The chain combines TRBV7-2 with TRBJ1-4; 7 bases line up with TRBD1. The CDR3 runs to 16 residues. Losses at the gene ends were 4 bases for V and 8 bases for J; bases not matched to a gene: 13. Germline-derived CDR1 and CDR2 are SGHTA and FQGNSA. This CDR3 is CASSSGPRGPGEKLFF. The CDR3, as DNA: TGTGCCAGCAGCTCGGGACCTAGGGGGCCGGGGGAAAAACTGTTTTTT.

The rearrangement uses TRBV6-5 and TRBJ2-6; perhaps TRBD1 as D (6 bases). The germline V and J ends were trimmed by 7 bases and 1 base, with 8 bases remaining between them. The CDR3 runs to 14 residues. Germline CDR1 reads MNHEY; CDR2 reads SVGAGI. The CDR3 is CASMTGSGANVLTF. CDR3 nucleotide sequence: TGTGCCAGCATGACAGGTTCTGGGGCCAACGTCCTGACTTTC.

The J gene is TRBJ1-4, the V gene TRBV5-1; 8 nucleotides align to TRBD1. The trim removed 4 bases at V and 3 bases at J, leaving 5 bases unmatched. The CDR3 spans 15 residues. Germline assignment: CDR1 SGHRS and CDR2 YFSETQ. CDR3 DNA: TGCGCCAGCAGCGTTCAGGGGGCTTCTAATGAAAAACTGTTTTTT. This gives the protein CASSVQGASNEKLFF.

The chain links TRBV6-5 to TRBJ1-1; TRBD1 agrees at 7 bases. This CDR3 contains 13 residues. The J segment lost 0 bases and the V segment lost 6 bases, leaving 1 base of the junction unmatched. From germline, CDR1 is MNHEY and CDR2 SVGAGI. CDR3 nucleotide sequence: TGTGCCAGCAGGGACAGGATGAACACTGAAGCTTTCTTT. Protein product: CASRDRMNTEAFF.

The count of this clone is one. The genes are TRBV5-1 and TRBJ1-3; 7 nucleotides line up with TRBD1. CDR3 length: 16 amino acids. CDR1 is SGHRS, CDR2 YFSETQ, per germline. Germline trimming cut 4 bases from V and 2 bases from J; bases unmatched to any gene: 9. CDR3 amino acids: CASSPTGTDTGNTIYF. CDR3 coding DNA: TGCGCCAGCAGCCCCACCGGGACAGATACTGGAAACACCATATATTTT.

The chain couples TRBV21-1 to TRBJ2-5; the D segment call TRBD2 is taken from the table without a DNA check. TRBV21-1 is termed a pseudogene. The CDR3 spans 14 residues. As DNA, the CDR3 is TGTGCCAGCAGCAAAGCCGGGGTTTGGGAGACCCAGTACTTC. The encoded protein is CASSKAGVWETQYF.

This clone showed up just a few times. The chain combines TRBV7-3 with TRBJ1-2; D is unresolved. V was shortened by 2 bases and J by 7 bases, with 23 bases between the two germline ends. This CDR3 is 17 amino acids long. In germline, CDR1 is SGHTA, CDR2 FQGTGA. The CDR3 reads CASSLVARQYDTGGYTF. DNA of the CDR3: TGTGCCAGCAGCTTAGTTGCCCGGCAGTACGACACCGGTGGCTACACCTTC.

This clone occurred a few times. V gene TRBV24-1 combines with J gene TRBJ2-5; possible D gene TRBD1, 6 bases. The CDR3 length is 16 residues. Trimming shortened V by 0 bases and J by 4 bases, and 14 bases separated the two germline ends. Per the germline V gene, CDR1 is KGHDR and CDR2 is SFDVKD. The CDR3 protein is CATSDLVRGSGETQYF. CDR3 DNA: TGTGCCACCAGTGATTTGGTCAGGGGATCGGGAGAGACCCAGTACTTC.

The chain combines TRBV30 with TRBJ1-3, with D uncertain. This CDR3 is 15 amino acids long. Trimming cost V 1 base and J 1 base, with 11 bases left between them. Germline V CDR1 and CDR2: GTSNPN, SVGIG (reference sequence). The CDR3 nucleotides read TGTGCCTGGAGTGCAGGTTCCAAATCTGGAAACACCATATATTTT. Its translation: CAWSAGSKSGNTIYF.

J is TRBJ1-2 and V is TRBV9, with no clear D. The CDR3 is 12 residues long. In germline, CDR1 is SGDLS, CDR2 YYNGEE. Trimming stripped 0 bases from V and 6 bases from J, with 6 bases between. CDR3 region: CASSVGDNGYTF. The CDR3 DNA is TGTGCCAGCAGCGTAGGAGACAATGGCTACACCTTC.

The V and J genes are TRBV4-3 and TRBJ2-1, with D unclear. This CDR3 has 19 residues. CDR1 and CDR2 from the germline V gene are LGHNA and YSLEER. Trimming took off 0 bases at V and 4 bases at J, with 22 bases between the two ends. The CDR3 sequence: CASSQDGPGTIRRYNEQFF. DNA of the CDR3: TGCGCCAGCAGCCAAGATGGTCCCGGAACGATACGGCGGTACAATGAGCAGTTCTTC.

This clone came up once. The chain recombines TRBV2 with TRBJ2-1; 8 bases fit TRBD1. Germline assignment: CDR1 SNHLY and CDR2 FYNNEI. The ends lost 8 bases at V and 9 bases at J; junction bases unmatched: 15. The CDR3 extends over 15 amino acids. The CDR3, as DNA: TGTGCCAGCTGGATGGACAGGGATATGGTGGGTGAGCAGTTCTTC. As protein: CASWMDRDMVGEQFF.

The rearrangement joins TRBV28 to TRBJ2-5; 7 bases line up with TRBD1. The trim removed 1 base at V and 2 bases at J, leaving 13 bases unmatched. Per germline, CDR1 MDHEN and CDR2 SYDVKM. The CDR3 sequence is 18 residues long. The CDR3 region is CASSLFGISTGRQETQYF. The CDR3, as DNA: TGTGCCAGCAGTTTATTCGGAATCTCGACAGGGCGGCAAGAGACCCAGTACTTC. The whole variable domain, remainder taken from reference TRBV28 and TRBJ2-5, is DVKVTQSSRYLVKRTGEKVFLECVQDMDHENMFWYRQDPGLGLRLIYFSYDVKMKEKGDIPEGYSVSREKKERFSLILESASTNQTSMYLCASSLFGISTGRQETQYFGPGTRLLVL.

This sequence joins TRBV4-1 and TRBJ2-7; perhaps TRBD2 as D (6 bases). Germline CDR1 MGHRA, CDR2 YSYEKL. With 0 bases removed from V and 2 bases from J, the gap between germline ends came to 17 bases. This CDR3 region has 17 residues. The CDR3 nucleotides read TGCGCCAGCAGCCAAGATATAATTCAGGACTATGCCTACGAGCAGTACTTC. This codes for CASSQDIIQDYAYEQYF.

The chain has TRBV5-1 and TRBJ1-6; D is uncertain. Trimming removed 1 base from V and 5 bases from J, with 13 bases in between. In germline, CDR1 is SGHRS, CDR2 YFSETQ. The CDR3 is 16 residues long. The CDR3 loop is CASSLQHSGNNSPLHF. Written as DNA, the CDR3 is TGCGCCAGCAGCTTGCAACACAGTGGAAATAATTCACCCCTCCACTTT.

The chain uses TRBV5-1 and TRBJ2-7, with TRBD1 identical over 12 bases. V dropped 4 bases and J dropped 0; count of bases not matched to a gene: 2. The CDR3 sequence is 15 residues long. Looked up from germline, CDR1 is SGHRS and CDR2 is YFSETQ. In DNA, the CDR3 is TGCGCCAGCAGCACGGGACAGGGGGCCTCCTACGAGCAGTACTTC. It yields the protein CASSTGQGASYEQYF.

The chain joins TRBV6-5 to TRBJ2-3; D is unresolved. Trimming pared 10 bases from V and 2 bases from J, leaving 19 bases between. The CDR3 totals 15 residues. Germline CDR1 is MNHEY and CDR2 is SVGAGI. The CDR3 nucleotides are TGTGCCATCTCCCTCGGCAGGCAATACACAGATACGCAGTATTTT. It translates to CAISLGRQYTDTQYF.

There are a few counts of this clone. V is TRBV7-3 and J is TRBJ2-1; D is unresolved. The CDR3 covers 14 residues. Trimming took off 5 bases at V and 8 bases at J, with 16 bases between the two ends. Germline loops: CDR1 SGHTA, CDR2 FQGTGA. In DNA form, the CDR3 reads TGTGCCAGCAGCAATGGGCCCCCGCCGGATGAGCAGTTCTTC. Encoded protein: CASSNGPPPDEQFF.

The chain joins TRBV4-3 to TRBJ2-1; possibly TRBD1 for D (6 bases). This CDR3 region has 14 residues. Trimming shortened V by 3 bases and J by 5 bases, and 11 bases separated the two germline ends. CDR1 LGHNA and CDR2 YSLEER come from the germline V gene. In DNA form, the CDR3 reads TGCGCCAGCAGCCAGCTCGGGACAAACAATGAGCAGTTCTTC. It yields the protein CASSQLGTNNEQFF.

The chain links TRBV11-3 to TRBJ1-1; D gene ambiguous. V was shortened by 5 bases and J by 2 bases, with 9 bases between the two germline ends. Germline values: CDR1 SGHNT, CDR2 YENEEA. This CDR3 region has 13 residues. CDR3: CASSPEANTEAFF. In DNA, the CDR3 is TGTGCCAGCAGCCCTGAAGCTAACACTGAAGCTTTCTTT.

Here the CDR3 reads CASSKLLAGSPDTQYF. The CDR3 DNA follows: TGTGCCAGCAGCAAGCTATTAGCGGGGAGCCCAGATACGCAGTATTTT. The chain has TRBV7-2 and TRBJ2-3, with 8 bases lining up with TRBD2. CDR1 is SGHTA and CDR2 is FQGNSA in the germline V gene. The trim removed 5 bases at V and 4 bases at J, leaving 11 bases unmatched. This CDR3 is 16 amino acids long.